Reported below is one TCR beta chain. The sample comes from a study of blood T cell repertoires in COVID-19. Study details: The United States, Italy and Spain were the sources of the acute and convalescent COVID-19 samples.

Per the original data handling: Estimation of nucleated cell counts was performed using reference gene primer amplification. The table came from immunoSEQ multiplex PCR; TCRdb's copy has only in-frame clones and leaves some out. D and trimming were read from the DNA, whereas the V and J calls and clone size are those reported in that table. The sample lists some 54,000 clones, 75% to 95% occurring once. Germline assignment: CDR1 SGHTA and CDR2 FQGTGA. Trimming removed 1 base from V and 3 bases from J, with 16 bases in between. This CDR3 region has 17 residues. The sequence was collected from a man aged 55 to 70 with acute or convalescent COVID-19. The sequencing sample was made of peripheral blood. V is TRBV7-3 and J is TRBJ1-5; TRBD1 might be the D (6 bases). The CDR3 region has the DNA TGTGCCAGCAGCTTAAACGTAACAGGGAAGGACAATCAGCCCCAGCATTTT. Translation: CASSLNVTGKDNQPQHF.